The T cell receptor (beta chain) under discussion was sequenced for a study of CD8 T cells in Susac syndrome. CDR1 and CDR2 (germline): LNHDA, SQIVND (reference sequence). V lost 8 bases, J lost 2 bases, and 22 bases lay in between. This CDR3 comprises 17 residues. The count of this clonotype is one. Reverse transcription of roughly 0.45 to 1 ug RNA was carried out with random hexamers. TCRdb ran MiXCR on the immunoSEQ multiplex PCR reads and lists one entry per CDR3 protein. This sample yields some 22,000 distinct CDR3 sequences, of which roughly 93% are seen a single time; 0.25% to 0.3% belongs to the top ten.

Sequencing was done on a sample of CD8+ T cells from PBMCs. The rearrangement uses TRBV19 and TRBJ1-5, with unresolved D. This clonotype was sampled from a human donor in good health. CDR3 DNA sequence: TGTGCCAGTTGGGAACCCCCCGGCTATACTGGCAATCAGCCCCAGCATTTT. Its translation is CASWEPPGYTGNQPQHF.